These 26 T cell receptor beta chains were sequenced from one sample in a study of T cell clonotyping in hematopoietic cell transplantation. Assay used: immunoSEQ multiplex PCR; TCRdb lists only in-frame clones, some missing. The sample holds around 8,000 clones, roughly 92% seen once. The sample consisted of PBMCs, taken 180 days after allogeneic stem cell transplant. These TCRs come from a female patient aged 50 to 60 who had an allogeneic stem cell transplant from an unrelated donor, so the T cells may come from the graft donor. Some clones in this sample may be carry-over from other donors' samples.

In DNA form, the CDR3 reads TGTGCCAGCAGTTACTCCGGGACGGAACAAGAGACCCAGTACTTC. Amino acid sequence: CASSYSGTEQETQYF. This sequence joins TRBV6-6 and TRBJ2-5; possibly TRBD1 or TRBD2 for D (5 bases each). Germline values: CDR1 MNHNY, CDR2 SVGAGI (reference sequence). There are 15 residues in the CDR3. Trimming cost V 0 bases and J 2 bases, with 10 bases left between them.

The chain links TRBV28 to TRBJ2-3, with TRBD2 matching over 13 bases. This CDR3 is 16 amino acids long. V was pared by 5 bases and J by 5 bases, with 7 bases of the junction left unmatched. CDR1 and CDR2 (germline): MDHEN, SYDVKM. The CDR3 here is CASSPWTSGSGDTQYF. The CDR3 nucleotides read TGTGCCAGCAGTCCCTGGACTAGCGGGAGTGGAGATACGCAGTATTTT.

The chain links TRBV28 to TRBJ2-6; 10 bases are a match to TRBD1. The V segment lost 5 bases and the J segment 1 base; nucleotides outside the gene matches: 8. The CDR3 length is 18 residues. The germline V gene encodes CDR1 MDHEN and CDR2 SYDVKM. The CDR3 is CASSRDDRGRSGANVLTF. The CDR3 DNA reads TGTGCCAGCAGTCGAGACGACAGGGGGCGGTCTGGGGCCAACGTCCTGACTTTC.

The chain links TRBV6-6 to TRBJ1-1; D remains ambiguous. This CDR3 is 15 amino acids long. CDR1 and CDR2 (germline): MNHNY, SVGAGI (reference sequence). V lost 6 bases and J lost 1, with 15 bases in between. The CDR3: CASRDQLNPNTEAFF. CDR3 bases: TGTGCCAGCAGGGATCAACTGAATCCGAACACTGAAGCTTTCTTT.

The CDR3 region is CASSYPPRRGTGELFF. CDR3 DNA: TGTGCCAGCAGTTACCCCCCCCGCAGGGGGACCGGGGAGCTGTTTTTT. The chain is built from TRBV6-5 and TRBJ2-2; TRBD1 matches 7 bases. The V segment lost 2 bases and the J segment 5 bases; nucleotides outside the gene matches: 8. From germline, CDR1 is MNHEY and CDR2 SVGAGI. The CDR3 spans 16 residues.

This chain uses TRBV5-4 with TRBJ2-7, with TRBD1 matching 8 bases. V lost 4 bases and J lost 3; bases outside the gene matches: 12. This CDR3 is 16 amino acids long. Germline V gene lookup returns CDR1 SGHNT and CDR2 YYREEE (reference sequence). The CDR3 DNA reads TGTGCCAGCAGCACTAACGCCGGGACAGGACGCTACGAGCAGTACTTC. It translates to CASSTNAGTGRYEQYF.

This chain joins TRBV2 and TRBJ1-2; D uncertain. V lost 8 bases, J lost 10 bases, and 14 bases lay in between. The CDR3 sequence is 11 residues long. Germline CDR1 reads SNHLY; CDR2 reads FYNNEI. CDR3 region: CASQQVAAYTF. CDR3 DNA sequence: TGTGCCAGCCAGCAGGTCGCCGCCTACACCTTC.

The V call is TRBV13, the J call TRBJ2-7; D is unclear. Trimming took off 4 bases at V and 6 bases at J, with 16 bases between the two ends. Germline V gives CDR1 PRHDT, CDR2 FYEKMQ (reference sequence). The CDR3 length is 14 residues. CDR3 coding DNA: TGTGCCAGCAGCTCCTCAGAAGGCACGGGCGAGCAGTACTTC. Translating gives CASSSSEGTGEQYF.

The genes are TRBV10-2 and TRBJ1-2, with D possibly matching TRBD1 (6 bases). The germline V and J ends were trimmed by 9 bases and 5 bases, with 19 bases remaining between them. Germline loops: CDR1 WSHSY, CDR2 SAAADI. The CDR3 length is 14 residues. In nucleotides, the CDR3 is TGCGCCAGTAGAAGGGGGGGAAAGGGATATGGCTACACCTTC. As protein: CASRRGGKGYGYTF.

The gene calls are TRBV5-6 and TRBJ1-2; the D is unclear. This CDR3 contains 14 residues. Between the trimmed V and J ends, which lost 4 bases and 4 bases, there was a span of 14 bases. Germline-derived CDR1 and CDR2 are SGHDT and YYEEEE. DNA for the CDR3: TGTGCCAGCAGCCTTAGGGCCGGATCCTATGGCTACACCTTC. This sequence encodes CASSLRAGSYGYTF.

CDR3 residues: CASSKVLVEGCEEKLFF. The DNA for the CDR3 is TGTGCCAGCAGCAAAGTTTTGGTGGAGGGATGTGAGGAAAAACTGTTTTTT. V is TRBV21-1 and J is TRBJ1-4. TRBV21-1 counts as a pseudogene. CDR3 size: 17 residues.

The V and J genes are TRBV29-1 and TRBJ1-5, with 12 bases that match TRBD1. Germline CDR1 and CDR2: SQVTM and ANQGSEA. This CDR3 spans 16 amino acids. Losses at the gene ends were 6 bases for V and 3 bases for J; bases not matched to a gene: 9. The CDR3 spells CSVKGGGQGANQPQHF. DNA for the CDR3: TGCAGCGTGAAAGGGGGGGGACAGGGGGCCAATCAGCCCCAGCATTTT. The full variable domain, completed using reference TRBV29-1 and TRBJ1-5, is SAVISQKPSRDICQRGTSLTIQCQVDSQVTMMFWYRQQPGQSLTLIATANQGSEATYESGFVIDKFPISRPNLTFSTLTVSNMSPEDSSIYLCSVKGGGQGANQPQHFGDGTRLSIL.

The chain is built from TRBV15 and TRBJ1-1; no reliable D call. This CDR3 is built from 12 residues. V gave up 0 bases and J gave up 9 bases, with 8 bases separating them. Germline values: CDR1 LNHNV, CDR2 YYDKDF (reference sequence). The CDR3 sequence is CATSRDSRKAFF. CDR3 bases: TGTGCCACCAGCAGAGATAGTAGGAAAGCTTTCTTT.

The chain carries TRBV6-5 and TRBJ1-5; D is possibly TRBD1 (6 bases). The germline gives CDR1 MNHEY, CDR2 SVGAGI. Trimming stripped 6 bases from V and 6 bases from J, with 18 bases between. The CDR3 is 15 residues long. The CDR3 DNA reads TGTGCCAGCAGCCCGATAACAGGGACTGGTCAGCCCCAGCATTTT. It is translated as CASSPITGTGQPQHF.

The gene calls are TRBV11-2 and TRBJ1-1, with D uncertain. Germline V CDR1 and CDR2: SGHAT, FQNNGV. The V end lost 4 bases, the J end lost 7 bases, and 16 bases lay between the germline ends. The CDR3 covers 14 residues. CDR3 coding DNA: TGTGCCAGCAGCTCCCGAAGCGTTCGAGGTGAAGCTTTCTTT. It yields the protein CASSSRSVRGEAFF.

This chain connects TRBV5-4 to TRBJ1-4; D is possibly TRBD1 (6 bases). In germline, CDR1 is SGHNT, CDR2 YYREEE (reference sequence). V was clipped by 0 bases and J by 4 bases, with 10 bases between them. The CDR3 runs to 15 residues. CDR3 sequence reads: CASSLGRGHNEKLFF. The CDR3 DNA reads TGTGCCAGCAGCTTGGGCAGGGGCCATAATGAAAAACTGTTTTTT.

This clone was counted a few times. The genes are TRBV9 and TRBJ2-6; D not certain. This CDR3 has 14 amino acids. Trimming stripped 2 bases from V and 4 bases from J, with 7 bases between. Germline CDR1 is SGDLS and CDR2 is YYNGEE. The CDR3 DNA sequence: TGTGCCAGCAGCGTTCACTCCGGGGCCAACGTCCTGACTTTC. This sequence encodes CASSVHSGANVLTF.

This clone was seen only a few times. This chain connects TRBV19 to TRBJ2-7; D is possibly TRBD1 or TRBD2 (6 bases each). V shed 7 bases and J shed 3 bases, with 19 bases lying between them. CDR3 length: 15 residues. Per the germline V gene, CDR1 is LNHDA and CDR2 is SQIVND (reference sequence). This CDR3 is CASNLKGGLYYEQYV. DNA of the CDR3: TGTGCCAGTAATCTGAAGGGGGGACTCTACTACGAGCAGTACGTC.

The DNA of the CDR3 is TGTGCCAGCAGCTTGGAAGGGTTCAACAGCAATCAGCCCCAGCATTTT. This translates into CASSLEGFNSNQPQHF. The chain couples TRBV5-8 to TRBJ1-5; D unresolved. The CDR3 is 16 residues long. Trimming removed 0 bases from V and 1 base from J, with 11 bases in between. Looked up from germline, CDR1 is SGHTS and CDR2 is YDEGEE.

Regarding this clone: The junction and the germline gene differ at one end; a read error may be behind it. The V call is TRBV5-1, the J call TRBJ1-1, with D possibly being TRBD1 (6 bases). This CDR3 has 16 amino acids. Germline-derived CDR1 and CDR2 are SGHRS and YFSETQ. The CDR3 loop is CASSLDQGPLKTEAFF. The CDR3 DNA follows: TGCGCCAGCAGCTTGGACCAGGGGCCTCTGAAAACTGAAGCTTTCTTT.

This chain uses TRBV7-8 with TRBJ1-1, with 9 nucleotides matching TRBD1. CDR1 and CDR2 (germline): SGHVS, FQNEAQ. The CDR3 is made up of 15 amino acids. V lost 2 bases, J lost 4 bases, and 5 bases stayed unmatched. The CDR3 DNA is TGTGCCAGCAGCTTAAGGACAGGGGCAGGCACTGAAGCTTTCTTT. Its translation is CASSLRTGAGTEAFF.

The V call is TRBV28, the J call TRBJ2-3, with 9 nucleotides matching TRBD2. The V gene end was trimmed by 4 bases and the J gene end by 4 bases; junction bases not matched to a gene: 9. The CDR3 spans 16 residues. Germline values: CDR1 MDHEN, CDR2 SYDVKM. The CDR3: CASSSLAGGPSDTQYF. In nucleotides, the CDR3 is TGTGCCAGCAGTTCCCTTGCGGGGGGGCCCTCAGATACGCAGTATTTT.

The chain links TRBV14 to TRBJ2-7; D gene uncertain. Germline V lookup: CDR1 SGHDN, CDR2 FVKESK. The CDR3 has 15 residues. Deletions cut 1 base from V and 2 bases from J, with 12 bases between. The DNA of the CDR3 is TGTGCCAGCAGCCAAGGAAGGAAACAAACCTACGAGCAGTACTTC. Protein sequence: CASSQGRKQTYEQYF.

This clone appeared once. The CDR3 sequence: CASRSPGRPYGYTF. The DNA for the CDR3 is TGCGCCAGCAGGTCCCCGGGACGCCCCTATGGCTACACCTTC. The V call is TRBV4-1, the J call TRBJ1-2, with D possibly matching TRBD1 (5 bases). V gave up 6 bases and J gave up 4 bases, with 15 bases separating them. The CDR3 has 14 amino acids. In germline, CDR1 is MGHRA, CDR2 YSYEKL.

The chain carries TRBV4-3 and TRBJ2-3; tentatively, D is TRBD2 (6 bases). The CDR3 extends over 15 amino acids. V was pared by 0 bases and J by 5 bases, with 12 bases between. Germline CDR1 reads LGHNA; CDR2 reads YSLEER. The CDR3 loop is CASSQDGGSGDTQYF. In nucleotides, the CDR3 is TGCGCCAGCAGCCAAGATGGAGGGAGTGGAGATACGCAGTATTTT.

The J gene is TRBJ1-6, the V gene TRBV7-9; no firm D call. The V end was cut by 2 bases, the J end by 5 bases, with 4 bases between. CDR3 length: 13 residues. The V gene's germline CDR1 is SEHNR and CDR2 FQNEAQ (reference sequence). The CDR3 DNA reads TGTGCCAGCAGCTTAAATGATAATTCACCCCTCCACTTT. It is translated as CASSLNDNSPLHF.